A single sample is the source of the 13 T cell receptor beta chains below, sequenced in a study of T cell changes during pregnancy in multiple sclerosis. The protocol was immunoSEQ multiplex PCR, while the TCRdb copy is restricted to in-frame clones and leaves out a portion. The repertoire has about 76,000 clones, approximately 94% of them found once; the top ten carry about 0.6%. The sample consisted of peripheral blood, taken in the third trimester of pregnancy. The receptors originated from a female donor with multiple sclerosis, enrolled in a pregnancy study.

The chain uses TRBV5-6 and TRBJ2-3, with 7 bases lining up with TRBD1. The CDR3 contains 15 residues. V shed 2 bases, J shed 2 bases, and the junction held 5 bases outside the gene matches. The germline CDR1 and CDR2 sequences are SGHDT and YYEEEE. Written as DNA, the CDR3 is TGTGCCAGCAGCTTAACAGGGGCCCCCACAGATACGCAGTATTTT. Translated: CASSLTGAPTDTQYF. The whole variable domain, filled in from reference TRBV5-6 and TRBJ2-3, reads DAGVTQSPTHLIKTRGQQVTLRCSPKSGHDTVSWYQQALGQGPQFIFQYYEEEERQRGNFPDRFSGHQFPNYSSELNVNALLLGDSALYLCASSLTGAPTDTQYFGPGTRLTVL.

V gene TRBV18 combines with J gene TRBJ1-2; 8 bases line up with TRBD1. Germline assignment: CDR1 KGHSH and CDR2 LQKENI. The J segment lost 6 bases and the V segment lost 1 base, leaving 7 bases of the junction unmatched. This CDR3 comprises 15 residues. The CDR3 region is CASSPRQGQFDGYTF. The CDR3 DNA follows: TGTGCCAGCTCACCACGACAGGGGCAGTTCGATGGCTACACCTTC.

This chain joins TRBV6-1 and TRBJ2-7; possible D gene TRBD1, 7 bases. Trimming took 10 bases from V and 6 from J, leaving 19 bases between them. CDR3 size: 13 residues. The germline CDR1 and CDR2 sequences are MNHNS and SASEGT. In DNA form, the CDR3 reads TGTGCCACCCGAAGGAGGGGGCTCTTCGAGCAGTACTTC. This gives the protein CATRRRGLFEQYF.

The chain recombines TRBV7-6 with TRBJ2-7, with D uncertain. Germline CDR1 reads SGHVS; CDR2 reads FNYEAQ. The CDR3 runs to 15 residues. With 1 base removed from V and 3 bases from J, the gap between germline ends came to 13 bases. The DNA of the CDR3 is TGTGCCAGCAGCTTAGTTGAGAGGCATCGCTACGAGCAGTACTTC. Translation: CASSLVERHRYEQYF.

V gene TRBV5-1 combines with J gene TRBJ1-2; D remains unclear. The CDR3 runs 13 residues. The V end was cut by 0 bases, the J end by 4 bases, with 7 bases between. Germline-derived CDR1 and CDR2 are SGHRS and YFSETQ. The CDR3 DNA is TGCGCCAGCAGCTTGGCAGATCTCTATGGCTACACCTTC. Encoded protein: CASSLADLYGYTF.

This chain joins TRBV27 and TRBJ1-4; perhaps TRBD1 as D (5 bases). CDR3 length: 15 residues. V was cut by 5 bases and J by 5 bases, with 15 bases left in between. The germline V gene has CDR1 MNHEY and CDR2 SMNVEV (reference sequence). CDR3 sequence reads: CASSPQDAGNEKLFF. The CDR3 DNA reads as TGTGCCAGCAGTCCACAGGACGCAGGGAATGAAAAACTGTTTTTT.

CDR3 bases: TGTGCCAGCAATCCTGCAGATAACACCGGGGAGCTGTTTTTT. Its translation is CASNPADNTGELFF. This chain joins TRBV9 and TRBJ2-2; no clear D. Germline-derived CDR1 and CDR2 are SGDLS and YYNGEE. The CDR3 runs 14 residues. Trimming cost V 6 bases and J 2 bases, with 11 bases left between them.

The J gene is TRBJ2-3, the V gene TRBV2; 7 bases fit TRBD1. The germline CDR1 and CDR2 sequences are SNHLY and FYNNEI. The CDR3 sequence is 16 residues long. V dropped 6 bases and J dropped 0; count of bases not matched to a gene: 9. CDR3 sequence reads: CASRDRSVYSTDTQYF. In DNA form, the CDR3 reads TGTGCCAGCAGGGACAGGTCTGTCTATAGCACAGATACGCAGTATTTT.

The V and J genes are TRBV15 and TRBJ1-1; 9 positions match TRBD1. Germline loops: CDR1 LNHNV, CDR2 YYDKDF (reference sequence). The CDR3 covers 14 residues. Trimming at V came to 4 bases and at J to 7 bases, leaving 7 bases not matched to a gene. The CDR3 is CATSKDRGPNEAFF. The CDR3 nucleotides are TGTGCCACCAGCAAGGACAGGGGTCCCAATGAAGCTTTCTTT.

In DNA, the CDR3 is TGTGCCAGTACCACATGGAGGGAGCAGGCGGACTATGGCTACACCTTC. This translates into CASTTWREQADYGYTF. This chain uses TRBV19 with TRBJ1-2; D remains ambiguous. CDR3 length: 16 residues. CDR1 is LNHDA, CDR2 SQIVND, per germline (reference sequence). V shed 7 bases and J shed 3 bases, with 21 bases lying between them.

The chain employs TRBV5-6 and TRBJ2-3, with TRBD2 as a possible D gene (5 bases). The CDR3 is 16 amino acids. Germline CDR1 reads SGHDT; CDR2 reads YYEEEE. Trimming removed 2 bases from V and 2 bases from J, with 15 bases in between. The CDR3 protein is CASSFGAVPYTDTQYF. The DNA for the CDR3 is TGTGCCAGCAGCTTCGGAGCGGTTCCTTACACAGATACGCAGTATTTT. Based on the CDR3 plus reference TRBV5-6 and TRBJ2-3, the full variable domain is DAGVTQSPTHLIKTRGQQVTLRCSPKSGHDTVSWYQQALGQGPQFIFQYYEEEERQRGNFPDRFSGHQFPNYSSELNVNALLLGDSALYLCASSFGAVPYTDTQYFGPGTRLTVL.

The chain joins TRBV19 to TRBJ2-1, with D tentatively TRBD2 (6 bases). The length of the CDR3 is 13 residues. Germline-derived CDR1 and CDR2 are LNHDA and SQIVND (reference sequence). Trimming pared 3 bases from V and 7 bases from J, leaving 10 bases between. The CDR3 DNA is TGTGCCAGTAGTATTTTGGGGGGAAATGAGCAGTTCTTC. Translation: CASSILGGNEQFF.

The chain recombines TRBV11-2 with TRBJ1-3, with TRBD1 identical over 7 bases. The CDR3 totals 14 residues. Germline-derived CDR1 and CDR2 are SGHAT and FQNNGV. The V and J ends lost 4 bases and 4 bases, in that order; junction bases with no gene match: 4. Here the CDR3 DNA reads TGTGCCAGCAGCTCGACAGGGTGGGGAAACACCATATATTTT. It is translated as CASSSTGWGNTIYF. Drawing the rest from reference TRBV11-2 and TRBJ1-3, the complete variable domain is EAGVAQSPRYKIIEKRQSVAFWCNPISGHATLYWYQQILGQGPKLLIQFQNNGVVDDSQLPKDRFSAERLKGVDSTLKIQPAKLEDSAVYLCASSSTGWGNTIYFGEGSWLTVV.